The present entry profiles one T cell receptor (beta chain) with its context. This CDR3 is 14 amino acids long. The V gene's germline CDR1 is SGHTA and CDR2 FQGTGA. V shed 2 bases and J shed 1 base, with 7 bases lying between them. TCR sequencing used cDNA made by reverse transcription of extracted RNA. TCRdb keeps only in-frame clones here, not all; method: immunoSEQ multiplex PCR. The table records tens of thousands of clones, 40% to 55% of them present only once. This sample was included in a study of CD8+ T cells in alopecia areata. This sample's treatment: oral pan-JAK inhibitor, 5-10 mg twice daily.

This TCR came from a human donor with alopecia areata. The sequenced sample was CD8+ T cells sorted from blood, obtained around week 37, from a patient treated with tofacitinib. J is TRBJ2-3 and V is TRBV7-3, with D possibly matching TRBD2 (5 bases). CDR3 bases: TGTGCCAGCAGCTTAGGGCGGGGCACAGATACGCAGTATTTT. Residues: CASSLGRGTDTQYF.